This passage covers 7 T cell receptor beta chains from one sample sequenced in a study of monozygotic twins with inflammatory bowel disease. TCRdb re-analyzed the 5' RACE reads; it lists each CDR3 protein once, without DNA. The ten top clones account for 2% to 2.5%, within a sample of approximately 330,000 distinct CDR3 sequences. Sequenced material: blood. The receptors were sampled from a human donor with ulcerative colitis or Crohn's disease, or a healthy co-twin of an affected twin (not recorded which).

This chain links TRBV7-2 with TRBJ1-5; TCRdb's D call, TRBD1, is unchecked because there is no DNA. Germline V gene lookup returns CDR1 SGHTA and CDR2 FQGNSA. The CDR3 consists of 15 residues. The CDR3: CASSTRTGQDQPQHF.

The chain links TRBV5-1 to TRBJ2-3; the TCRdb call, TRBD1, lacks DNA for checking. CDR1 SGHRS and CDR2 YFSETQ come from the germline V gene. CDR3 length equals 14 residues. The CDR3 is CASSLEQGSDTQYF.

V is TRBV7-8 and J is TRBJ2-7. The CDR3 loop spans 14 amino acids. Germline V CDR1 and CDR2: SGHVS, FQNEAQ. The CDR3 sequence: CASSLNFVGYEQYF.

The V and J genes are TRBV18 and TRBJ2-1. The length of the CDR3 is 13 residues. Germline CDR1 and CDR2: KGHSH and LQKENI. CDR3 sequence: CASSPRLNNEQFF.

V gene TRBV11-2 combines with J gene TRBJ1-1; the D gene TCRdb calls, TRBD1, cannot be checked with no DNA. Germline CDR1 reads SGHAT; CDR2 reads FQNNGV. The CDR3 covers 14 residues. CDR3 loop: CASSPLTGNTEAFF.

V and J are TRBV20-1 and TRBJ2-3; TCRdb proposes TRBD1, but this gene call is untestable without DNA. CDR1 and CDR2 (germline): DFQATT, SNEGSKA (reference sequence). The CDR3 contains 13 residues. The CDR3 reads CSARPGGADTQYF.

The chain carries TRBV7-2 and TRBJ1-5. The V gene's germline CDR1 is SGHTA and CDR2 FQGNSA. This CDR3 is built from 13 residues. CDR3 in amino acids: CASSLGTYQPQHF.